These 10 T cell receptor beta chains were all obtained from the same sample, sequenced in a study of shared clonotypes between healthy human individuals. The table came from immunoSEQ multiplex PCR; TCRdb's copy has only in-frame clones and leaves some out. The table shows around 88,000 clones, with 68% occurring only once. Sequenced material: memory CD8+ T cells sorted from blood. Subset defined: CD45RO+ cells pooled with CCR7-negative TemRA cells. The receptors come from a man aged 25 to 45 in good health.

This clone was observed a few times. With a far larger clone one base away, a read error is the likely cause. The chain recombines TRBV1 with TRBJ1-1. TRBV1 is an annotated pseudogene. This CDR3 is built from 13 residues. CDR3 region: CASSPQRNTEAFF. In nucleotides, the CDR3 is TGCGCCAGCAGCCCCCAACGGAACACTGAAGCTTTCTTT.

This rearrangement joins TRBV6-1 to TRBJ2-1, with a possible D match to TRBD2 (5 bases). Germline V gene lookup returns CDR1 MNHNS and CDR2 SASEGT. The CDR3 covers 15 residues. Trimming took 3 bases from V and 1 from J, leaving 10 bases between them. CDR3 loop: CASSDGLASYNEQFF. In DNA form, the CDR3 reads TGTGCCAGCAGTGATGGGCTAGCTTCCTACAATGAGCAGTTCTTC.

The V call is TRBV4-3, the J call TRBJ1-4; no clear D gene. CDR3 size: 14 residues. Germline assignment: CDR1 LGHNA and CDR2 YSLEER. V shed 0 bases and J shed 12 bases, with 14 bases lying between them. CDR3 region: CASSQDWSMSELFF. In nucleotides, the CDR3 is TGCGCCAGCAGCCAAGACTGGTCAATGAGCGAACTGTTTTTT.

Details on this clone: Other DNA sequences of this sample code for an identical CDR3. V usage is TRBV28 and J usage is TRBJ2-7; TRBD2 is a possible D gene (5 bases). The V end lost 1 base, the J end lost 3 bases, and 10 bases lay between the germline ends. There are 14 residues in the CDR3. The V gene's germline CDR1 is MDHEN and CDR2 SYDVKM. The CDR3 reads CASSLSSGGYEQYF. The CDR3 region has the DNA TGTGCCAGCAGTTTATCCAGCGGAGGCTACGAGCAGTACTTC. Looking up the rest from reference TRBV28 and TRBJ2-7 gives the full variable domain: DVKVTQSSRYLVKRTGEKVFLECVQDMDHENMFWYRQDPGLGLRLIYFSYDVKMKEKGDIPEGYSVSREKKERFSLILESASTNQTSMYLCASSLSSGGYEQYFGPGTRLTVT.

This rearrangement joins TRBV7-6 to TRBJ2-7, with no clear D. V lost 4 bases and J 3 bases, leaving 10 bases between the germline ends. The germline V gene has CDR1 SGHVS and CDR2 FNYEAQ. The CDR3 totals 13 residues. The CDR3 DNA follows: TGTGCCAGCAGCTCCGGGCCTGACTACGAGCAGTACTTC. Translating it yields CASSSGPDYEQYF.

V and J are TRBV11-2 and TRBJ2-7; 7 bases line up with TRBD2. This CDR3 contains 16 residues. Unmatched junction bases numbered 9, after V lost 4 bases and J lost 0 bases. Germline CDR1 SGHAT, CDR2 FQNNGV. The CDR3 region is CASSWVSGTSSYEQYF. The CDR3, as DNA: TGTGCCAGCAGCTGGGTGAGCGGGACCAGCTCCTACGAGCAGTACTTC.

This clone was detected a few times. This sequence joins TRBV6-1 and TRBJ2-7; the match to TRBD2 covers 11 bases. The CDR3 has 17 residues. V lost 0 bases to trimming and J lost 4 bases; unmatched junction nucleotides: 8. Per germline, CDR1 MNHNS and CDR2 SASEGT. The CDR3: CASSEARGLAVGYEQYF. DNA for the CDR3: TGTGCCAGCAGTGAAGCGCGGGGACTAGCGGTGGGGTACGAGCAGTACTTC.

The rearrangement uses TRBV9 and TRBJ2-2, with D unclear. V gave up 0 bases and J gave up 7 bases, with 7 bases separating them. Germline V gives CDR1 SGDLS, CDR2 YYNGEE. CDR3 size: 13 residues. CDR3 sequence reads: CASSVDLSGELFF. The CDR3 coding sequence is TGTGCCAGCAGCGTAGATTTGAGCGGGGAGCTGTTTTTT. Using reference TRBV9 and TRBJ2-2 for the parts outside the CDR3, the full variable domain is DSGVTQTPKHLITATGQRVTLRCSPRSGDLSVYWYQQSLDQGLQFLIQYYNGEERAKGNILERFSAQQFPDLHSELNLSSLELGDSALYFCASSVDLSGELFFGEGSRLTVL.

The CDR3 sequence: CASTSIKGNGYTF. DNA for the CDR3: TGTGCCAGCACTTCCATTAAGGGGAATGGCTACACCTTC. V gene TRBV6-6 combines with J gene TRBJ1-2, with TRBD1 as a possible D gene (5 bases). V was trimmed by 7 bases and J by 6 bases, leaving 15 bases between them. Germline values: CDR1 MNHNY, CDR2 SVGAGI (reference sequence). CDR3 size: 13 residues.

The chain carries TRBV6-1 and TRBJ1-5; D unresolved. CDR3 length: 14 residues. Germline CDR1 and CDR2: MNHNS and SASEGT. The V end was cut by 2 bases, the J end by 0 bases, with 5 bases between. The DNA of the CDR3 is TGTGCCAGCAGTGAACAGTATAGCAATCAGCCCCAGCATTTT. Amino acids: CASSEQYSNQPQHF.